This entry describes one TCR beta chain. Its cognate antigen is unknown. This specimen comes from a study of cytomegalovirus exposure and HLA in healthy donors. The PCR employed 60 Vbeta primers together with 13 Jbeta primers. The table came from immunoSEQ multiplex PCR; TCRdb's copy has only in-frame clones and leaves some out. The sample table includes 65,000 to 85,000 clones. Study conclusions and caveats: TCR beta V segments were, for the most part, productive about 87% or about 30% of the time in an earlier analysis.

The V gene lost 1 base and the J gene lost 4 bases, with 7 bases spanning the gap. The CDR3 totals 14 residues. Germline V gives CDR1 MDHEN, CDR2 SYDVKM. This sequence originates from a woman in her 30s in good health and CMV-seronegative. Sequenced input: PBMCs. V usage is TRBV28 and J usage is TRBJ1-4, with D hard to call. CDR3 DNA sequence: TGTGCCAGCAGTTTATTGAGTGGTAATGAAAAACTGTTTTTT. Its protein product is CASSLLSGNEKLFF.